This passage covers 5 T cell receptor beta chains from one sample sequenced in a study of cytomegalovirus exposure and HLA in healthy donors. The PCR contained 60 Vbeta and 13 Jbeta primers. Data came from immunoSEQ multiplex PCR; TCRdb stores just in-frame clones and leaves some out. The sample has around 220,000 clones, about 83% seen once. Input material: PBMCs. The source of these receptors is a man in his forties in good health and CMV-seronegative.

This clone occurred a few times. This rearrangement joins TRBV7-2 to TRBJ2-3, with TRBD2 identical over 7 bases. The CDR3 contains 14 residues. Unmatched junction bases numbered 4, after V lost 1 base and J lost 6 bases. CDR1 and CDR2 from the germline V gene are SGHTA and FQGNSA. The CDR3 reads CASSLGVGGDTQYF. DNA of the CDR3: TGTGCCAGCAGCTTAGGGGTCGGGGGGGATACGCAGTATTTT.

The chain combines TRBV27 with TRBJ1-1; the match to TRBD1 covers 7 bases. The CDR3 is 12 amino acids. Germline V lookup: CDR1 MNHEY, CDR2 SMNVEV (reference sequence). Trimming took 8 bases from V and 4 from J; bases not matched to a gene: 4. The CDR3 DNA is TGTGCCAGCCAACAGGGGAGCACTGAAGCTTTCTTT. Its translation: CASQQGSTEAFF.

This clone has only a few counts. The chain joins TRBV21-1 to TRBJ2-7; the table names TRBD2, a call not compared with the DNA. TRBV21-1 has pseudogene status. The length of the CDR3 is 17 residues. The CDR3 DNA reads TGTGCCAGCAGTTCTGAGGGTGAAAGGACGAAAGCCTACGAGCAGTACTTC. Translation: CASSSEGERTKAYEQYF.

The V and J genes are TRBV19 and TRBJ1-2; no clear D. The germline V gene has CDR1 LNHDA and CDR2 SQIVND (reference sequence). The CDR3 totals 13 residues. The V and J ends lost 5 bases and 6 bases respectively, with 13 bases between them. CDR3 sequence (DNA): TGTGCCAGTAGTTATAAAACAGTCCATGGCTACACCTTC. Amino acid sequence: CASSYKTVHGYTF.

The V gene is TRBV5-4, the J gene TRBJ2-7; D may be TRBD1 (6 bases). V was cut by 3 bases and J by 3 bases, with 10 bases left in between. Germline CDR1 and CDR2: SGHNT and YYREEE (reference sequence). The CDR3 runs 13 residues. CDR3 amino acids: CASSSTGFYEQYF. In DNA, the CDR3 is TGTGCCAGCAGCTCGACAGGCTTCTACGAGCAGTACTTC.